The 8 T cell receptor beta chains reported below all come from one sample, sequenced in a study. TCRdb redid the calling of the RT-PCR reads with MiXCR, one entry per CDR3 protein. Seen here are about 680,000 distinct CDR3 sequences, 14% observed once, and the top ten hold 3.6%. The sample taken for sequencing was memory CD4+ T cells from blood. The receptors derive from a female donor in good health, serving as a healthy control.

The chain couples TRBV5-1 to TRBJ1-6; no clear D. V was pared by 0 bases and J by 10 bases, with 11 bases between. In germline, CDR1 is SGHRS, CDR2 YFSETQ. This CDR3 comprises 14 residues. CDR3 residues: CASSLEAHESPLHF. The CDR3 coding sequence is TGCGCCAGCAGCTTGGAAGCGCACGAATCACCCCTCCACTTT.

The chain joins TRBV28 to TRBJ2-1; tentatively, D is TRBD2 (5 bases). The CDR3 contains 18 residues. Germline CDR1 and CDR2: MDHEN and SYDVKM. V was pared by 6 bases and J by 0 bases, with 21 bases between. The CDR3 sequence is CASRLLGTSSSSYNEQFF. The CDR3, as DNA: TGTGCCAGCAGACTCCTGGGTACTAGTTCTAGCTCCTACAATGAGCAGTTCTTC.

Comments on this clonotype: Since a much larger clone is just one base distant, this may be a read error. The rearrangement links TRBV28 to TRBJ2-2; D not resolved. The CDR3 length is 11 residues. Germline assignment: CDR1 MDHEN and CDR2 SYDVKM. Trimming took 6 bases from V and 7 from J, leaving 6 bases between them. CDR3 amino acids: CASSEVGELFF. The CDR3 coding sequence is TGTGCCAGCAGCGAAGTCGGGGAGCTGTTTTTT.

The genes are TRBV20-1 and TRBJ2-5; D possibly uses TRBD1 or TRBD2 (5 bases each). The CDR3 has 13 residues. The germline CDR1 and CDR2 sequences are DFQATT and SNEGSKA (reference sequence). The V end lost 5 bases, the J end lost 0 bases, and 10 bases lay between the germline ends. CDR3 nucleotides: TGCAGTGCTGGGACGGGGTACCAAGAGACCCAGTACTTC. Residues: CSAGTGYQETQYF.

The J gene is TRBJ2-5, the V gene TRBV7-3; D is ambiguous. This CDR3 contains 14 residues. V gave up 1 base and J gave up 5 bases, with 11 bases separating them. The germline V gene encodes CDR1 SGHTA and CDR2 FQGTGA. The DNA for the CDR3 is TGTGCCAGCAGCTTAAGTAACACCGGGGAGACCCAGTACTTC. Protein: CASSLSNTGETQYF.

The chain couples TRBV6-1 to TRBJ1-2; D ambiguous. Germline CDR1 is MNHNS and CDR2 is SASEGT. V lost 2 bases, J lost 0 bases, and 10 bases lay in between. The CDR3 loop spans 15 amino acids. The CDR3 sequence: CASSESVRANYGYTF. The DNA of the CDR3 is TGTGCCAGCAGTGAATCTGTTCGAGCTAACTATGGCTACACCTTC.

This clonotype has ten or more counts. The chain has TRBV20-1 and TRBJ2-7; 11 nucleotides line up with TRBD2. CDR1 DFQATT and CDR2 SNEGSKA come from the germline V gene (reference sequence). The CDR3 contains 15 residues. V lost 6 bases to trimming and J lost 4 bases; unmatched junction nucleotides: 11. CDR3 in amino acids: CSATRTSGRNYEQYF. CDR3 nucleotide sequence: TGCAGTGCAACCCGAACTAGCGGGAGAAATTACGAGCAGTACTTC.

This clonotype was observed at least ten times. The chain combines TRBV5-6 with TRBJ2-7; D call uncertain. Trimming removed 1 base at V and 0 bases at J, with 2 bases between. The CDR3 consists of 12 residues. Germline V lookup: CDR1 SGHDT, CDR2 YYEEEE. In nucleotides, the CDR3 is TGTGCCAGCAGCTTGATCTCCTACGAGCAGTACTTC. It is translated as CASSLISYEQYF. Full variable domain (rest looked up from reference TRBV5-6 and TRBJ2-7): DAGVTQSPTHLIKTRGQQVTLRCSPKSGHDTVSWYQQALGQGPQFIFQYYEEEERQRGNFPDRFSGHQFPNYSSELNVNALLLGDSALYLCASSLISYEQYFGPGTRLTVT.